These 11 T cell receptor beta chains came from one sample sequenced in a study of monozygotic twins with inflammatory bowel disease. TCRdb reprocessed the 5' RACE reads; each CDR3 protein has one entry and no DNA is given. Its clone listing holds roughly 160,000 distinct CDR3 sequences. Sequencing was done on a sample of blood. The receptor set was obtained from a human donor with ulcerative colitis or Crohn's disease, or a healthy co-twin of an affected twin (not recorded which).

The gene calls are TRBV20-1 and TRBJ2-1; the TRBD1 assignment by TCRdb is unverifiable without DNA. Germline V gene sequence: CDR1 DFQATT, CDR2 SNEGSKA (reference sequence). The CDR3 is 11 residues long. The CDR3 reads CSASRGEEQFF.

This chain links TRBV10-3 with TRBJ1-2; with no DNA, the TCRdb D assignment of TRBD1 cannot be verified. Germline-derived CDR1 and CDR2 are ENHRY and SYGVKD. There are 15 residues in the CDR3. CDR3: CANLPGQGAFGGYTF.

This chain joins TRBV14 and TRBJ2-2. Per germline, CDR1 SGHDN and CDR2 FVKESK. The CDR3 is 14 amino acids. CDR3 protein: CASSSYSNTGELFF.

This chain links TRBV27 with TRBJ1-6; TCRdb's D gene call, TRBD1, goes unchecked for lack of DNA. The CDR3 is made up of 14 amino acids. CDR1 MNHEY and CDR2 SMNVEV come from the germline V gene (reference sequence). The CDR3 sequence is CASSLGQGGSPLHF.

This chain links TRBV4-1 with TRBJ1-6; TCRdb's D gene call, TRBD1, goes unchecked for lack of DNA. The CDR3 is made up of 14 amino acids. CDR1 MGHRA and CDR2 YSYEKL come from the germline V gene. The CDR3 loop reads CASSPRTDNSLLHF.

J is TRBJ1-5 and V is TRBV19; TCRdb proposes TRBD1, but this gene call is untestable without DNA. Per germline, CDR1 LNHDA and CDR2 SQIVND (reference sequence). The CDR3 contains 18 residues. The CDR3 sequence is CASSIGERGSSRNQPQHF.

The chain employs TRBV30 and TRBJ1-1; TCRdb's D call, TRBD1, is unchecked because there is no DNA. The CDR3 is made up of 12 amino acids. CDR1 is GTSNPN and CDR2 is SVGIG in the germline V gene (reference sequence). The CDR3 spells CAWTQAGGEAFF.

The chain recombines TRBV4-1 with TRBJ1-5. This CDR3 comprises 14 residues. The V gene's germline CDR1 is MGHRA and CDR2 YSYEKL. The CDR3 region is CASSQDPFDQPQHF.

J is TRBJ2-2 and V is TRBV5-1; TCRdb calls TRBD1, which cannot be checked without DNA. CDR3 length equals 14 residues. Germline CDR1 is SGHRS and CDR2 is YFSETQ. CDR3 sequence reads: CASSLVWGAGELFF.

The rearrangement joins TRBV10-3 to TRBJ1-2; TCRdb indicates TRBD1, and absent DNA this call remains unverified. The CDR3 length is 16 residues. Germline V gene sequence: CDR1 ENHRY, CDR2 SYGVKD. CDR3 loop: CAISESSLLKGDGYTF.

This chain uses TRBV27 with TRBJ2-7; TCRdb indicates TRBD1, and absent DNA this call remains unverified. The germline V gene encodes CDR1 MNHEY and CDR2 SMNVEV (reference sequence). The CDR3 length is 14 residues. CDR3 amino acids: CASRRRDRIYEQYF.